This TCR beta chain was sequenced during a study of T cells in Graves' hyperthyroidism and ophthalmopathy. The study's findings and limits: In the analysis, a 13 V-J model separated ophthalmopathy from stable hyperthyroidism. Peripheral blood also featured most of the thyroid clonotypes expanded above 0.001.

Turning to this clonotype: Its antigen is not identified.

Uncontrolled infections, other autoimmune diseases, pregnancy or lactation led to exclusion of patients. In making diagnoses, clinical symptoms, serum thyroxine and TRAb, thyroid ultrasound and orbital computed tomography were all used. The CDR3 extends over 13 amino acids. Germline CDR1 is SGHVS and CDR2 is FNYEAQ. The V and J ends lost 1 base and 4 bases respectively, with 5 bases between them. The CDR3 regions of TCR beta were amplified from RNA transcripts. Primed by the HTBI set, a first-round RT-PCR was run on the TCR CDR3. TCRdb analysed the multiplex PCR reads with MiXCR anew, one entry per CDR3 protein. The sample includes fewer than 30,000 distinct CDR3 sequences, under 55% of them seen just once.

Sequences were obtained from blood. V usage is TRBV7-6 and J usage is TRBJ1-3, with unresolved D. The sequence derives from a woman aged 40 to 50 with Graves' hyperthyroidism that later progressed to Graves' ophthalmopathy. The CDR3 DNA follows: TGTGCCAGCAGCTTAGATATGGGAAACACCATATATTTT. Its protein product is CASSLDMGNTIYF.